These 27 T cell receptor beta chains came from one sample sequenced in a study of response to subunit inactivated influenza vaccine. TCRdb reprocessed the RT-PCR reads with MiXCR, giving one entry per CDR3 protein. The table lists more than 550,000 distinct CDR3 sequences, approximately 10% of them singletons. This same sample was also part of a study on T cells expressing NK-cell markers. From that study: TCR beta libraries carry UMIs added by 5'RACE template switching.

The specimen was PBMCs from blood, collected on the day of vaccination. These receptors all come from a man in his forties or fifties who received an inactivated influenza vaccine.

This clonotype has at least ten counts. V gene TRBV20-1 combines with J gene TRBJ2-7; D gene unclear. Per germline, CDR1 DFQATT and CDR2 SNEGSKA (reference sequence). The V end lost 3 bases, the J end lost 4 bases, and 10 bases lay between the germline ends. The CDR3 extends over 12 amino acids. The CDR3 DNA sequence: TGCAGTGCTAGCTTACGAGGATACGAGCAGTACTTC. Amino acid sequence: CSASLRGYEQYF.

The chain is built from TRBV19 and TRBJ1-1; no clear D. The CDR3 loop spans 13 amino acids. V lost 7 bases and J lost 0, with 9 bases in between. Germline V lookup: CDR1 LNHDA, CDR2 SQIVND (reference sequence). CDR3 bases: TGTGCCAGTAATCGGCAAATGAACACTGAAGCTTTCTTT. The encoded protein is CASNRQMNTEAFF. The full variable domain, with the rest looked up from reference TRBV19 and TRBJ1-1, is DGGITQSPKYLFRKEGQNVTLSCEQNLNHDAMYWYRQDPGQGLRLIYYSQIVNDFQKGDIAEGYSVSREKKESFPLTVTSAQKNPTAFYLCASNRQMNTEAFFGQGTRLTVV.

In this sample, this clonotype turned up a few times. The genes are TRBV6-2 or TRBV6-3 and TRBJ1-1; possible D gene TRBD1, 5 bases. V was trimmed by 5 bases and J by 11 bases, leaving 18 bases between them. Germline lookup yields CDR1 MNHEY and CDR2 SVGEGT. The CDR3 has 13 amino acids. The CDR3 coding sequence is TGTGCCAGCAGTCCCAGGACGTCTTGGGGGGCTTTCTTT. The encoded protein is CASSPRTSWGAFF.

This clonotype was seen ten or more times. The CDR3 loop is CASRETTYNSPLHF. The CDR3 DNA reads as TGTGCCAGCAGAGAGACCACCTATAATTCACCCCTCCACTTT. The J gene is TRBJ1-6, the V gene TRBV12-3 or TRBV12-4; D gene ambiguous. V gave up 6 bases and J gave up 2 bases, with 8 bases separating them. The CDR3 covers 14 residues.

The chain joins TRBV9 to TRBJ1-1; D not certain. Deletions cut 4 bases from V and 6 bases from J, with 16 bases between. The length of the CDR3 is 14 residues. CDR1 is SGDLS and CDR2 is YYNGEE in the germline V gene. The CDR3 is CASSPRGGSAEAFF. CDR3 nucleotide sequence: TGTGCCAGCAGCCCCCGCGGAGGGTCAGCTGAAGCTTTCTTT.

CDR3 amino acids: CSVRDRSLYGYTF. CDR3 sequence (DNA): TGCAGCGTTAGGGACAGGTCCCTCTATGGCTACACCTTC. The rearrangement links TRBV29-1 to TRBJ1-2; TRBD1 matches at 8 bases. The length of the CDR3 is 13 residues. The germline V gene has CDR1 SQVTM and CDR2 ANQGSEA. Trimming took 5 bases from V and 4 from J; bases not matched to a gene: 6.

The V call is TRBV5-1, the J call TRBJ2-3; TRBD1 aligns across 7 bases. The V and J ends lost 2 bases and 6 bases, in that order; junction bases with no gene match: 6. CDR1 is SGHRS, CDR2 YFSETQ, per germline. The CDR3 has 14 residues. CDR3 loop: CASSFYRGRDTQYF. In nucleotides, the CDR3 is TGCGCCAGCAGCTTCTACAGGGGTCGTGATACGCAGTATTTT. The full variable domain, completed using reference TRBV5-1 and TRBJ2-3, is KAGVTQTPRYLIKTRGQQVTLSCSPISGHRSVSWYQQTPGQGLQFLFEYFSETQRNKGNFPGRFSGRQFSNSRSEMNVSTLELGDSALYLCASSFYRGRDTQYFGPGTRLTVL.

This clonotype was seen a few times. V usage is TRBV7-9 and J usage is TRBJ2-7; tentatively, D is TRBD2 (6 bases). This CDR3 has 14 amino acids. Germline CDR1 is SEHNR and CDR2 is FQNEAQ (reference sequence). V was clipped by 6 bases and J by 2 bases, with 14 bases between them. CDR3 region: CASSQTSPTYEQYF. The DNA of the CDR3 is TGTGCCAGCAGTCAGACTAGTCCAACCTACGAGCAGTACTTC.

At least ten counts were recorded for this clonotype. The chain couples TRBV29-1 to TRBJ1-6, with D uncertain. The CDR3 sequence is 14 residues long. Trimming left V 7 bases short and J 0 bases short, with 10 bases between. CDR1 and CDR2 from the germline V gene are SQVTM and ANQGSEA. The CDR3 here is CSGPGSSYNSPLHF. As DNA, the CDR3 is TGCAGCGGACCGGGCAGCTCCTATAATTCACCCCTCCACTTT.

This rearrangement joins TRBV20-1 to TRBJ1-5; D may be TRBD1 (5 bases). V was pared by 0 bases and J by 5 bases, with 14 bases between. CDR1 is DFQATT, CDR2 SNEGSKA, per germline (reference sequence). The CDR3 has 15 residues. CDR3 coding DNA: TGCAGTGCTAGAGATCTGGCAGGGTGGGATCAGCCCCAGCATTTT. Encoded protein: CSARDLAGWDQPQHF.

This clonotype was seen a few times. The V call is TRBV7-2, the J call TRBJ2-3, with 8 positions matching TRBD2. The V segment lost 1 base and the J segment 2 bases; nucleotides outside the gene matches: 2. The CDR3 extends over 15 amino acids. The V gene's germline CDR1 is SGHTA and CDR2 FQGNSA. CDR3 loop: CASSLVTSVTDTQYF. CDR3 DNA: TGTGCCAGCAGCTTAGTGACTAGCGTCACAGATACGCAGTATTTT.

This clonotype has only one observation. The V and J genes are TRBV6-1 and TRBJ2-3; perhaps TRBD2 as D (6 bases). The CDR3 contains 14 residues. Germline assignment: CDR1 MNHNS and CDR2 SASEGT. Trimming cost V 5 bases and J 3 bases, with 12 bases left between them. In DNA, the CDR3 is TGTGCCAGCAGTCGCCCCGGAGGGACAGATACGCAGTATTTT. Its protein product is CASSRPGGTDTQYF.

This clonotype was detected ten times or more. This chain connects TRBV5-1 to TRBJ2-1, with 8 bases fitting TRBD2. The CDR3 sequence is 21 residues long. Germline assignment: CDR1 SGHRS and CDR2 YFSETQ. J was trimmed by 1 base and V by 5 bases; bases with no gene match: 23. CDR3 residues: CASRLTGTRTRGPVSYNEQFF. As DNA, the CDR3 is TGCGCCAGCAGGTTAACCGGGACTAGGACCCGGGGGCCCGTTTCCTACAATGAGCAGTTCTTC.

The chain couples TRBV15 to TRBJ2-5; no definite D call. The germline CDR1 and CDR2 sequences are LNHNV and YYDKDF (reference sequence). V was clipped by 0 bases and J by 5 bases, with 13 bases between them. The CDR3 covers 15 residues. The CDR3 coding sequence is TGTGCCACCAGCAGAGAAGCTAGGTCCGGGGAGACCCAGTACTTC. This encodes CATSREARSGETQYF.

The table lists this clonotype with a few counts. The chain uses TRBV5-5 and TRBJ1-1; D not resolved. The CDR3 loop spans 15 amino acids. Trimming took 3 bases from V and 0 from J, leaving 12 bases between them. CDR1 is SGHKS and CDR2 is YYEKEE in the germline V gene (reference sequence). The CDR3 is CASSSEPLLNTEAFF. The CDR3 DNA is TGTGCCAGCAGCTCCGAACCCCTCTTGAACACTGAAGCTTTCTTT.

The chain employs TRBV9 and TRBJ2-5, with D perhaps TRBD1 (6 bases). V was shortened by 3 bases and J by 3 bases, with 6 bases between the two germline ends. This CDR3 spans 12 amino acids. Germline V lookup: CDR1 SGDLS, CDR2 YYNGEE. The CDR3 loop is CASSAGEETQYF. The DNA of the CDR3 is TGTGCCAGCAGCGCAGGGGAAGAGACCCAGTACTTC. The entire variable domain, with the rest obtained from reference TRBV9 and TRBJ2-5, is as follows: DSGVTQTPKHLITATGQRVTLRCSPRSGDLSVYWYQQSLDQGLQFLIQYYNGEERAKGNILERFSAQQFPDLHSELNLSSLELGDSALYFCASSAGEETQYFGPGTRLLVL.

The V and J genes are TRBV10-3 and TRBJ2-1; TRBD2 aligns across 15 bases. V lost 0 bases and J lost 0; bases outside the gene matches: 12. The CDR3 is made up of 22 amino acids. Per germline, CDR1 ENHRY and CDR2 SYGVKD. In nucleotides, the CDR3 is TGTGCCATCAGTGAGTCCCCCTCCGGGACTAGCGGGAGGATTCGCTCCTACAATGAGCAGTTCTTC. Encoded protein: CAISESPSGTSGRIRSYNEQFF.

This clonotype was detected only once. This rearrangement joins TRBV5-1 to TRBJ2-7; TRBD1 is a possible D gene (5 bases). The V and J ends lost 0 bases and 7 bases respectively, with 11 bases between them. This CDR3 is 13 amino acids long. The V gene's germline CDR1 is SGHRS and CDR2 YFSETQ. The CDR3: CASSLGQPQEQYF. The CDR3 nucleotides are TGCGCCAGCAGCTTGGGACAGCCTCAAGAGCAGTACTTC.

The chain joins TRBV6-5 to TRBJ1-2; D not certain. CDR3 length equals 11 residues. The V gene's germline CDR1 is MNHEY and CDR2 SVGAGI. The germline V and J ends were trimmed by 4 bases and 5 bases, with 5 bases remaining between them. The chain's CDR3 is CASSSTYGYTF. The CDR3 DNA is TGTGCCAGCAGTTCCACATATGGCTACACCTTC.

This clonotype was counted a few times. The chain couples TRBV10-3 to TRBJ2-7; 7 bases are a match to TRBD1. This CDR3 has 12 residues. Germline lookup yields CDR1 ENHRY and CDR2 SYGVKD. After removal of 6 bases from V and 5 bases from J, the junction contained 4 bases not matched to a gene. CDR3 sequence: CAIRGTVDEQYF. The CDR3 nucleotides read TGTGCCATCAGAGGGACAGTAGACGAGCAGTACTTC.

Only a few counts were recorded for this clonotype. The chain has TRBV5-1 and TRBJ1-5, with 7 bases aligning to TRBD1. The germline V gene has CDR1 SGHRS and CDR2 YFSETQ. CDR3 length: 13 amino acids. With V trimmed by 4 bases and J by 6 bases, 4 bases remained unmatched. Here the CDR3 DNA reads TGCGCCAGCAGCCGTAACAGGGGTCAGCCCCAGCATTTT. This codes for CASSRNRGQPQHF. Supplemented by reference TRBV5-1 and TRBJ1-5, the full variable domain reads KAGVTQTPRYLIKTRGQQVTLSCSPISGHRSVSWYQQTPGQGLQFLFEYFSETQRNKGNFPGRFSGRQFSNSRSEMNVSTLELGDSALYLCASSRNRGQPQHFGDGTRLSIL.

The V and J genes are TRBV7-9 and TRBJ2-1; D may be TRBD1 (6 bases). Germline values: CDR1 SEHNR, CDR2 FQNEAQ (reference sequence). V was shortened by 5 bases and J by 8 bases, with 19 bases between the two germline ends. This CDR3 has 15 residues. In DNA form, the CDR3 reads TGTGCCAGCAGCCTACAGGGAGATATGACGGATGAGCAGTTCTTC. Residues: CASSLQGDMTDEQFF. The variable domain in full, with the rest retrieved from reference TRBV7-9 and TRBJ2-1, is DTGVSQNPRHKITKRGQNVTFRCDPISEHNRLYWYRQTLGQGPEFLTYFQNEAQLEKSRLLSDRFSAERPKGSFSTLEIQRTEQGDSAMYLCASSLQGDMTDEQFFGPGTRLTVL.

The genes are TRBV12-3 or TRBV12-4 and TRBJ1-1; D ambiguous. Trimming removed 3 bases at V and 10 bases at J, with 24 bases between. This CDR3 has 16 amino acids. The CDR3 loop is CASSLSLFVSPTRAFF. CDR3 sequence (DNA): TGTGCCAGCAGTTTGAGTTTATTTGTTTCTCCGACTAGAGCTTTCTTT.

As DNA, the CDR3 is TGTGCCAGCAGCTTAGTTGGAGGAGTCGCAGATACGCAGTATTTT. Translated, it gives CASSLVGGVADTQYF. The chain has TRBV11-2 and TRBJ2-3, with D possibly matching TRBD2 (5 bases). Germline values: CDR1 SGHAT, CDR2 FQNNGV. The CDR3 length is 15 residues. V was clipped by 1 base and J by 4 bases, with 12 bases between them.

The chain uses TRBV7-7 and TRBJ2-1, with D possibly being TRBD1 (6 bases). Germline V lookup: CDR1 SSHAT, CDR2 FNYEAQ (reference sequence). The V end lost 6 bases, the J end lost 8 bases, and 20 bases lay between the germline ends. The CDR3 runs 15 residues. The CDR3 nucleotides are TGTGCCAGCAGGGAACAGGGCCCCCACAGCGATGAGCAGTTCTTC. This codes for CASREQGPHSDEQFF.

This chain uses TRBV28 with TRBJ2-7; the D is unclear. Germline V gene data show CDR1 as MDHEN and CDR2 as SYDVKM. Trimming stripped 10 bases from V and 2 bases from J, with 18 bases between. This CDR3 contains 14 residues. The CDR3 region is CATRNPPTTYEQYF. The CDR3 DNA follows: TGTGCCACCAGAAACCCCCCTACTACCTACGAGCAGTACTTC.

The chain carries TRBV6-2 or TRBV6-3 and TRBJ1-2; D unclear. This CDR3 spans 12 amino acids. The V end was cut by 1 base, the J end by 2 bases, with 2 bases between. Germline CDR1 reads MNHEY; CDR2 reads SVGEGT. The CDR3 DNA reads TGTGCCAGCAGTTACTGGAACTATGGCTACACCTTC. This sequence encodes CASSYWNYGYTF.